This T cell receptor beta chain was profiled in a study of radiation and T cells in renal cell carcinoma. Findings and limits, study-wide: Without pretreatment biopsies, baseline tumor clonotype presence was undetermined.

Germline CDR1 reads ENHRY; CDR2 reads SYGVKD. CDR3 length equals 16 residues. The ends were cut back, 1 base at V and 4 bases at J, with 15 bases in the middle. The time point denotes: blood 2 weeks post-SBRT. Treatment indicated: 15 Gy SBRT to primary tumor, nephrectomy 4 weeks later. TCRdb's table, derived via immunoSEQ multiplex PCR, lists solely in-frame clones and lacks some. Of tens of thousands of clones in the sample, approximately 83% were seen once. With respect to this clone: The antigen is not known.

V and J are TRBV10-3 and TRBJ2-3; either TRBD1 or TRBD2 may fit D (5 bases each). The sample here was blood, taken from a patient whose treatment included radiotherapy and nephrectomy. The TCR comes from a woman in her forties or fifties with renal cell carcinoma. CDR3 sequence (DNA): TGTGCCATCAGTGAGTACACCGGGACCGCGGCAGATACGCAGTATTTT. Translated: CAISEYTGTAADTQYF.